This T cell receptor beta chain was identified in a study of shared clonotypes between healthy human individuals. General observations from the study: Across four donors, naive CD4 shared roughly 5.2%, naive CD8 more than 3%, memory CD4 roughly 2.3%, memory CD8 under 0.5%. Estimated richness values were generally larger in naive subsets than in memory subsets.

With regard to this clone: Its antigen is undetermined.

The V end lost 3 bases, the J end lost 8 bases, and 21 bases lay between the germline ends. CDR3 length: 16 residues. From germline, CDR1 is SGHRS and CDR2 YFSETQ. The repertoire was sequenced with immunoSEQ multiplex PCR; TCRdb's copy has only in-frame clones and lacks some. This table has 2 million to 3 million clones, 93% appearing once. Among the donors, all were Caucasian adults who lived in Nashville, Tennessee. The chain has TRBV5-1 and TRBJ2-1; tentative D call: TRBD2 (6 bases). The material sequenced was naive CD4+ T cells from PBMCs. Subset specified: CD45RA+ positively selected. The clonotype comes from a man younger than 30 in good health. Some clones in this sample may be carry-over from other donors' samples. CDR3 coding DNA: TGCGCCAGCAGCTCCCCGTCGGGGAGGCCGTCTGATGAGCAGTTCTTC. Encoded protein: CASSSPSGRPSDEQFF.